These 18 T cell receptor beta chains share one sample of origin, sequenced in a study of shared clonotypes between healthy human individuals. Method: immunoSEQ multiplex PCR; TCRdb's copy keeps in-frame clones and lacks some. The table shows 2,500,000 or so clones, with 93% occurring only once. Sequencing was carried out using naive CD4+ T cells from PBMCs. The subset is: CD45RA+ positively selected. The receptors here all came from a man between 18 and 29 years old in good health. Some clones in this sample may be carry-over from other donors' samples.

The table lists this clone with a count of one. CDR3 nucleotide sequence: TGCGCCAGCAGCCAGCAGGCCGGCGGGAGTTTCTTGGGGGAGCTGTTTTTT. Amino acids: CASSQQAGGSFLGELFF. The chain combines TRBV4-3 with TRBJ2-2; 7 bases fit TRBD2. V was pared by 3 bases and J by 8 bases, with 15 bases of the junction left unmatched. There are 17 residues in the CDR3. Germline V CDR1 and CDR2: LGHNA, YSLEER.

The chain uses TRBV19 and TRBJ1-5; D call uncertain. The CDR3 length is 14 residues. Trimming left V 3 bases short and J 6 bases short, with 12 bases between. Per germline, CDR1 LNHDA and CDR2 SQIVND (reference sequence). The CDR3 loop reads CASSIIGVGQPQHF. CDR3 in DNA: TGTGCCAGTAGTATTATTGGCGTGGGTCAGCCCCAGCATTTT. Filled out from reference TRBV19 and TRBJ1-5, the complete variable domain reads DGGITQSPKYLFRKEGQNVTLSCEQNLNHDAMYWYRQDPGQGLRLIYYSQIVNDFQKGDIAEGYSVSREKKESFPLTVTSAQKNPTAFYLCASSIIGVGQPQHFGDGTRLSIL.

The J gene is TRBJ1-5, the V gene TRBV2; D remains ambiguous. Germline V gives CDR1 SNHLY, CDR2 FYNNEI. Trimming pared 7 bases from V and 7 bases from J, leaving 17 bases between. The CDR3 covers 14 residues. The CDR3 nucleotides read TGTGCCAGCAAGCCGGAAGGAACTGGACAGCCCCAGCATTTT. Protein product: CASKPEGTGQPQHF.

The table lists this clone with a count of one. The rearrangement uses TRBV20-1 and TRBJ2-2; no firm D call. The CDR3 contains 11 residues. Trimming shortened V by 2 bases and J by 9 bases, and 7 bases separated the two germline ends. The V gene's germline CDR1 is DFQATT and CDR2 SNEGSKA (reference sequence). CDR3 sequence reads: CSARTLRELFF. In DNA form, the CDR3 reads TGCAGTGCTAGAACTTTAAGGGAGCTGTTTTTT.

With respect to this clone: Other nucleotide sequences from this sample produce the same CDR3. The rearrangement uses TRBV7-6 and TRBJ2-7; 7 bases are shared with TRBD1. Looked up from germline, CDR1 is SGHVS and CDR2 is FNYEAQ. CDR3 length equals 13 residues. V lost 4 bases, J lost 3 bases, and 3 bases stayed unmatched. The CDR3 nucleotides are TGTGCCAGCAGCTCGACAGGGAGCTACGAGCAGTACTTC. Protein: CASSSTGSYEQYF.

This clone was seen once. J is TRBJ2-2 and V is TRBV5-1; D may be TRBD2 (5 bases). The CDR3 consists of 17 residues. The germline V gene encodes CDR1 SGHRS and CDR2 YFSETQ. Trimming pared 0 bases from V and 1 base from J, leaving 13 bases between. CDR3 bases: TGCGCCAGCAGCTTGGGAGCGGTCCTCGGGAACACCGGGGAGCTGTTTTTT. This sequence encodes CASSLGAVLGNTGELFF.

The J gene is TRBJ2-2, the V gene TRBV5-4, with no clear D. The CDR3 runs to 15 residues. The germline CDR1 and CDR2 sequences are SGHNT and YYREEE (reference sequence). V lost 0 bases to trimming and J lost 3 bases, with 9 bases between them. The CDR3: CASSLVRRDTGELFF. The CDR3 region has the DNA TGTGCCAGCAGCTTGGTCAGGAGAGACACCGGGGAGCTGTTTTTT. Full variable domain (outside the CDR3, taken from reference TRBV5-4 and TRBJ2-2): ETGVTQSPTHLIKTRGQQVTLRCSSQSGHNTVSWYQQALGQGPQFIFQYYREEENGRGNFPPRFSGLQFPNYSSELNVNALELDDSALYLCASSLVRRDTGELFFGEGSRLTVL.

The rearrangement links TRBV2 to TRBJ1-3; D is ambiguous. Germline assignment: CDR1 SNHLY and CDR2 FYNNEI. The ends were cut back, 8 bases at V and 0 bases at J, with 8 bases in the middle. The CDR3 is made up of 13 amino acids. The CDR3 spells CASGVSSGNTIYF. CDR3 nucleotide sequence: TGTGCCAGCGGGGTATCCTCTGGAAACACCATATATTTT.

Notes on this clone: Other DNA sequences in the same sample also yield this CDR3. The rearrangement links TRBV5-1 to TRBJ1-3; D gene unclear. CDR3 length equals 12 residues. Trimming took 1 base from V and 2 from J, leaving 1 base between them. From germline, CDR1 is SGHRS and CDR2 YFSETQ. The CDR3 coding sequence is TGCGCCAGCAGCTTGACTGGAAACACCATATATTTT. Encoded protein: CASSLTGNTIYF.

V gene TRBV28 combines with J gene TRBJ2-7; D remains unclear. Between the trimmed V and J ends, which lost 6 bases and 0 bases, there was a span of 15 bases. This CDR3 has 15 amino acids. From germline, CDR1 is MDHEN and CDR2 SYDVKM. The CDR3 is CASRGLSASSYEQYF. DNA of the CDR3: TGTGCCAGCAGGGGTCTAAGCGCGAGCTCCTACGAGCAGTACTTC.

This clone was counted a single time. The CDR3 loop reads CSLRQGTGTEAFF. The CDR3 coding sequence is TGCAGCCTTAGACAGGGGACGGGCACTGAAGCTTTCTTT. J is TRBJ1-1 and V is TRBV29-1; 8 nucleotides agree with TRBD1. The CDR3 sequence is 13 residues long. Per the germline V gene, CDR1 is SQVTM and CDR2 is ANQGSEA. The J segment lost 4 bases and the V segment lost 8 bases, leaving 9 bases of the junction unmatched.

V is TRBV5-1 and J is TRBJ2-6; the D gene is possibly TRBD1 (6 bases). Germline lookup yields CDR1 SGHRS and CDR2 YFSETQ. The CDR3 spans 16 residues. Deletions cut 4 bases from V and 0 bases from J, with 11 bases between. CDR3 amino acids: CASSPGESSGANVLTF. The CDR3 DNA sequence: TGCGCCAGCAGCCCAGGGGAGAGCTCTGGGGCCAACGTCCTGACTTTC.

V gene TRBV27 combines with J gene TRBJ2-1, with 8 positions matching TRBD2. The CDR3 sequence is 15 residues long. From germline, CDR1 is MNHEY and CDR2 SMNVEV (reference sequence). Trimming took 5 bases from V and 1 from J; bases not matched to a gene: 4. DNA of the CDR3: TGTGCCAGCAGTCAAACTAGCGGATCCTACAATGAGCAGTTCTTC. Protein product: CASSQTSGSYNEQFF.

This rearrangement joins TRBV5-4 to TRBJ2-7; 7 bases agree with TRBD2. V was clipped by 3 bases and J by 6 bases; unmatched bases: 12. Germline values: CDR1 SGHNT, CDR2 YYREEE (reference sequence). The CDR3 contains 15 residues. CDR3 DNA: TGTGCCAGCAGCTCCCGCAAGCGGGGAGACTCCGAGCAGTACTTC. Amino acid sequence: CASSSRKRGDSEQYF.

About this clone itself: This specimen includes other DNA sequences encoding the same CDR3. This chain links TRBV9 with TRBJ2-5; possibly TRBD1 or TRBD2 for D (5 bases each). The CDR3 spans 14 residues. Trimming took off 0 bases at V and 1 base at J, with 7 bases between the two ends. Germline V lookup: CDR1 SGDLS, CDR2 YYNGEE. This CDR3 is CASSVGGAQETQYF. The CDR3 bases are TGTGCCAGCAGCGTAGGAGGGGCCCAAGAGACCCAGTACTTC.

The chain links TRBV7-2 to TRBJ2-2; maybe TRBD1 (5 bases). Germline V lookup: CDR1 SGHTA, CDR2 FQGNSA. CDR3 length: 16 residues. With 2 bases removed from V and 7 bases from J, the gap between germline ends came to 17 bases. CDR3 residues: CASSLTIRVRNGELFF. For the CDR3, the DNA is TGTGCCAGCAGCTTAACTATCAGGGTACGGAACGGGGAGCTGTTTTTT.

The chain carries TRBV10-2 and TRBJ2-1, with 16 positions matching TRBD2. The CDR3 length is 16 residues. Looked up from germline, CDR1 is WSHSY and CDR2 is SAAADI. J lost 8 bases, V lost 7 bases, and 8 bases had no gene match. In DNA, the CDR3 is TGCGCCAGCAATTTGGGACTAGCGGGAGGGCAGGATGAGCAGTTCTTC. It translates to CASNLGLAGGQDEQFF.

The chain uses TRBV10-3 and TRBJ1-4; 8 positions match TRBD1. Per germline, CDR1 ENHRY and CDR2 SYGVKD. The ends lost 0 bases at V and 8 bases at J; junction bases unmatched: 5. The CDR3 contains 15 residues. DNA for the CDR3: TGTGCCATCAGTGAGTCGGACAGGGCCTTCGAAAAACTGTTTTTT. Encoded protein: CAISESDRAFEKLFF.